The entry that follows covers one T cell receptor (beta chain) sequence. Recovered Cohort 3 donors showed two negative PCRs, clearance, or symptom resolution. These data belong to a study of blood T cell repertoires in COVID-19. Clones were sequenced by immunoSEQ multiplex PCR, and TCRdb holds only the in-frame ones, with some missing. The sample lists approximately 300,000 clones; more than 75% were seen once. J gave up 2 bases and V 3 bases, and 11 bases lay outside the gene matches. Germline V lookup: CDR1 KGHDR, CDR2 SFDVKD. The CDR3 is 18 residues long. The TCR sequence derives from a woman aged 18-29 years who had recovered from COVID-19. The specimen was PBMCs or T cells enriched from blood (not recorded which). The chain links TRBV24-1 to TRBJ2-2; 7 bases agree with TRBD2. The CDR3 DNA is TGTGCCACCAGTGATCCCCACCCCGGGACTATTAACACCGGGGAGCTGTTTTTT. Protein product: CATSDPHPGTINTGELFF.